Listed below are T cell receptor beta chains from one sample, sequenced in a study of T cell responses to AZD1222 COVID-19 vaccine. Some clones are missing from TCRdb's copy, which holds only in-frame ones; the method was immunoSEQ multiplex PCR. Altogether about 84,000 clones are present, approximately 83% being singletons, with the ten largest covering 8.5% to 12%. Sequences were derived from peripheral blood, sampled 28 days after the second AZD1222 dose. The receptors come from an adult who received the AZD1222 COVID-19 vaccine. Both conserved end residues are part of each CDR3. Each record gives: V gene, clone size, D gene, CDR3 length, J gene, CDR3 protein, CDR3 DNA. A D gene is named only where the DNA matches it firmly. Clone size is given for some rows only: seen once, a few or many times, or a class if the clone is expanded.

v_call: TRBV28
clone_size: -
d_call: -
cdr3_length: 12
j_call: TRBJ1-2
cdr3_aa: CASRVANYGYTF
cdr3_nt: TGTGCCAGCAGGGTAGCTAACTATGGCTACACCTTC

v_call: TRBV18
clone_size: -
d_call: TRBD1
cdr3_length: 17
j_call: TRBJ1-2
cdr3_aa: CASSPREGRQGNYGYTF
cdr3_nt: TGTGCCAGCTCACCACGAGAGGGACGACAGGGGAACTATGGCTACACCTTC

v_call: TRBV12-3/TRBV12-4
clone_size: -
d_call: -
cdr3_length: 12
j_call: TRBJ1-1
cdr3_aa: CASSFEVSEAFF
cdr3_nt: TGTGCCAGCAGTTTTGAAGTGTCTGAAGCTTTCTTT

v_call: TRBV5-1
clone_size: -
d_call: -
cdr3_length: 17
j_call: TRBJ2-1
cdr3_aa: CASSFPSGASSYNEQFF
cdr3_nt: TGCGCCAGCAGCTTTCCGTCAGGGGCGAGCTCCTACAATGAGCAGTTCTTC

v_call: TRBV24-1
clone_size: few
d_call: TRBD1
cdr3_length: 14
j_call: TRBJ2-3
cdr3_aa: CATMGQGSTDTQYF
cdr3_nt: TGTGCCACCATGGGACAGGGGAGCACAGATACGCAGTATTTT

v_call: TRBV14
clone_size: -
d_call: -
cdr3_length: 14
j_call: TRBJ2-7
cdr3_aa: CASSIQGNNYEQYF
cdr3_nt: TGTGCCAGCAGCATACAGGGTAATAACTACGAGCAGTACTTC

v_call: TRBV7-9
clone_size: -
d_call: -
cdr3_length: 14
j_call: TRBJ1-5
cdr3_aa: CASSFETENQPQHF
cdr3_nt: TGTGCCAGCAGCTTTGAAACAGAAAATCAGCCCCAGCATTTT

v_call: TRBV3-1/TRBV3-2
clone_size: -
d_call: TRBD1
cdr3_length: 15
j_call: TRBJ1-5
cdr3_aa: CASSQGNRGRGPQHF
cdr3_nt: TGTGCCAGCAGCCAAGGAAACAGGGGACGGGGGCCCCAGCATTTT

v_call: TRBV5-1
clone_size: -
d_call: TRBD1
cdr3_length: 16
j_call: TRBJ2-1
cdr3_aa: CASSSPGQGIGGEQFF
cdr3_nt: TGCGCCAGCAGCTCACCGGGACAGGGGATAGGAGGTGAGCAGTTCTTC

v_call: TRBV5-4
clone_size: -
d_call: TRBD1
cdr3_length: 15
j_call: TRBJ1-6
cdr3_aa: CASSLGQGLNSPLHF
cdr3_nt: TGTGCCAGCAGCTTAGGACAGGGTTTAAATTCACCCCTCCACTTT

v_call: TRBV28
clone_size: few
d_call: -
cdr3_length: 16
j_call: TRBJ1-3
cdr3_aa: CASSLGGEASGNTIYF
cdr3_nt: TGTGCCAGCAGTTTGGGGGGAGAGGCCTCTGGAAACACCATATATTTT

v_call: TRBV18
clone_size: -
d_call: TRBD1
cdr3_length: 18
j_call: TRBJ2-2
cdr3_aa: CASSPQYAGTGGTGELFF
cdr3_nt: TGTGCCAGCTCACCACAGTACGCCGGGACAGGGGGCACCGGGGAGCTGTTTTTT

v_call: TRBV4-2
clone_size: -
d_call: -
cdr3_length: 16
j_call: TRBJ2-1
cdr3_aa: CASSQDLWGNYNEQFF
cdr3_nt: TGTGCCAGCAGCCAAGATTTGTGGGGCAACTACAATGAGCAGTTCTTC

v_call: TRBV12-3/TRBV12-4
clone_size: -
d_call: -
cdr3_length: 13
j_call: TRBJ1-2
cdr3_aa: CASSPDRVYGYTF
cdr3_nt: TGTGCCAGCAGCCCCGACAGAGTCTATGGCTACACCTTC

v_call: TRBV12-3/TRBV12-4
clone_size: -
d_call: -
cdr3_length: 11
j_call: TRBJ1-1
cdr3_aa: CASSRNTEAFF
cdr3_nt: TGTGCCAGCAGTCGGAACACTGAAGCTTTCTTT

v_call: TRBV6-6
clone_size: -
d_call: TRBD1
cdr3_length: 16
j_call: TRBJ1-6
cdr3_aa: CASSFDKTGKNSPLHF
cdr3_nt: TGTGCCAGCAGTTTCGATAAGACAGGGAAGAATTCACCCCTCCACTTT

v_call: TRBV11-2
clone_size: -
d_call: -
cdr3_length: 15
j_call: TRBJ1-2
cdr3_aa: CASSRERQEPYGYTF
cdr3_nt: TGTGCCAGCAGCCGAGAACGACAGGAACCTTATGGCTACACCTTC

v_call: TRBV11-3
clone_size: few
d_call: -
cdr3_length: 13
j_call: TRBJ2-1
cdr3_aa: CASSLYRGNEQFF
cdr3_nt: TGTGCCAGCAGCTTATACCGGGGCAATGAGCAGTTCTTC

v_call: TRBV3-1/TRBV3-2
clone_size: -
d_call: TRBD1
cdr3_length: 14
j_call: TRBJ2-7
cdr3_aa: CASSRETGTYEQYF
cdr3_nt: TGTGCCAGCAGCCGAGAGACAGGGACCTACGAGCAGTACTTC

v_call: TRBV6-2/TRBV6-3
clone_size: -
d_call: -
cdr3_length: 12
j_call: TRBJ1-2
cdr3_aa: CASSYAPAGYTF
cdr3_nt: TGTGCCAGCAGTTACGCCCCTGCTGGCTACACCTTC

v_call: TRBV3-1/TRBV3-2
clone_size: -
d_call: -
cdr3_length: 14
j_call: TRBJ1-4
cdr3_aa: CASSQAQGLGKLFF
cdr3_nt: TGTGCCAGCAGCCAAGCCCAGGGGCTTGGAAAACTGTTTTTT

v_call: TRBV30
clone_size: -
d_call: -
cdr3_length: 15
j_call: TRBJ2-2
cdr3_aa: CAWSSERPNTGELFF
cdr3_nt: TGTGCCTGGAGTTCGGAGCGCCCGAACACCGGGGAGCTGTTTTTT

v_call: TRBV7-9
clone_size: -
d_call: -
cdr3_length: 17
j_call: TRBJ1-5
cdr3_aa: CASSLAAGNQATQPQHF
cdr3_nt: TGTGCCAGCAGCTTAGCTGCCGGAAACCAGGCGACTCAGCCCCAGCATTTT

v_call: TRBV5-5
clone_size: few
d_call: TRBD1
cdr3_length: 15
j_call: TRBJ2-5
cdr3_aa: CASKERQGAQETQYF
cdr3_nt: TGTGCCAGCAAAGAGCGGCAGGGGGCCCAAGAGACCCAGTACTTC

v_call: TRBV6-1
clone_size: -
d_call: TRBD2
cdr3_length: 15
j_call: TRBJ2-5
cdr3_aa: CASSDGLAGQKTQYF
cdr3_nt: TGTGCCAGCAGTGACGGACTAGCGGGCCAAAAGACCCAGTACTTC

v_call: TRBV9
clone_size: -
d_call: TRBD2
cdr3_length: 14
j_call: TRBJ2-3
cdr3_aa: CASTRAGGTDTQYF
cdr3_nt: TGTGCCAGCACGAGAGCGGGGGGGACAGATACGCAGTATTTT